This passage covers 18 T cell receptor beta chains from one sample sequenced in a study of T cell repertoires and HLA-DP antigens. The repertoire was sequenced with immunoSEQ multiplex PCR; TCRdb's copy has only in-frame clones and lacks some. The sample has some 2,400 clones; less than 80% are singletons. HeLa cells expressing allogeneic DPB1 restimulated the approximately 15-day-expanded CD4+ cells for less than 25 h. Stimulation used HeLa cells expressing transduced HLA-DPA1/DPB1, HLA-DM, invariant chain and CD80. Sample: CD137- CD4+ T cells from cultured PBMCs. The receptor source for this set is a man in his fifties or sixties in good health and CMV-seronegative.

The gene calls are TRBV12-5 and TRBJ1-1, with D uncertain. The germline V gene has CDR1 LGHNT and CDR2 FRNRAP. With 3 bases removed from V and 5 bases from J, the gap between germline ends came to 10 bases. The CDR3 is 13 amino acids. CDR3 in amino acids: CASGFHGGTEAFF. The CDR3 coding sequence is TGTGCTAGTGGTTTCCACGGTGGAACTGAAGCTTTCTTT.

This chain joins TRBV30 and TRBJ1-5; D gene uncertain. Germline CDR1 is GTSNPN and CDR2 is SVGIG (reference sequence). Trimming left V 3 bases short and J 6 bases short, with 15 bases between. This CDR3 spans 14 amino acids. CDR3 DNA sequence: TGTGCCTGGAGCGACCGTCGGGGTCGTCAGCCCCAGCATTTT. It translates to CAWSDRRGRQPQHF. Full variable domain (rest looked up from reference TRBV30 and TRBJ1-5): SQTIHQWPATLVQPVGSPLSLECTVEGTSNPNLYWYRQAAGRGLQLLFYSVGIGQISSEVPQNLSASRPQDRQFILSSKKLLLSDSGFYLCAWSDRRGRQPQHFGDGTRLSIL.

The rearrangement joins TRBV5-5 to TRBJ1-1; 9 bases are a match to TRBD1. V dropped 0 bases and J dropped 1; count of bases not matched to a gene: 4. This CDR3 is built from 16 residues. Germline V gene sequence: CDR1 SGHKS, CDR2 YYEKEE (reference sequence). This chain's CDR3 is CASSLGGQGGNTEAFF. Here the CDR3 DNA reads TGTGCCAGCAGCTTGGGGGGACAGGGTGGGAACACTGAAGCTTTCTTT.

This clone was counted only a few times. This chain links TRBV6-5 with TRBJ2-7; TRBD2 might be the D (6 bases). Trimming pared 6 bases from V and 3 bases from J, leaving 12 bases between. Germline V gene lookup returns CDR1 MNHEY and CDR2 SVGAGI. The length of the CDR3 is 13 residues. The CDR3 nucleotides read TGTGCCAGCAGCCAGACTAGTCTCTACGAGCAGTACGTC. Translating gives CASSQTSLYEQYV.

J is TRBJ2-1 and V is TRBV5-6, with 11 bases lining up with TRBD2. Germline V gene data show CDR1 as SGHDT and CDR2 as YYEEEE. The CDR3 is 16 residues long. V shed 1 base and J 7 bases; nucleotides not matched to a gene: 7. In DNA form, the CDR3 reads TGTGCCAGCAGCTTGCTAGCGGGAGGCAGTGAGAATGAGCAGTTCTTC. Translated: CASSLLAGGSENEQFF.

The V and J genes are TRBV6-1 and TRBJ1-2; tentatively, D is TRBD1 (5 bases). V was pared by 5 bases and J by 4 bases, with 17 bases between. Looked up from germline, CDR1 is MNHNS and CDR2 is SASEGT. CDR3 length equals 15 residues. Here the CDR3 DNA reads TGTGCCAGCAGTCAAAACTCAGGGAAGGGCTATGGCTACACCTTC. Amino acid sequence: CASSQNSGKGYGYTF.

This chain uses TRBV7-2 with TRBJ1-1; no clear D gene. Germline CDR1 SGHTA, CDR2 FQGNSA. Trimming pared 1 base from V and 0 bases from J, leaving 6 bases between. There are 14 residues in the CDR3. As DNA, the CDR3 is TGTGCCAGCAGCTTAGGTGTGCTGAACACTGAAGCTTTCTTT. Amino acids: CASSLGVLNTEAFF.

The chain links TRBV4-1 to TRBJ2-1; 8 bases are shared with TRBD2. The germline V gene has CDR1 MGHRA and CDR2 YSYEKL. The V gene end was trimmed by 4 bases and the J gene end by 4 bases; junction bases not matched to a gene: 9. This CDR3 is built from 16 residues. The CDR3 is CASSPRGSGKYNEQFF. For the CDR3, the DNA is TGCGCCAGCAGCCCCCGGGGTAGCGGGAAGTACAATGAGCAGTTCTTC.

This chain connects TRBV27 to TRBJ2-5; TRBD2 matches at 7 bases. The CDR3 is made up of 14 amino acids. Germline CDR1 MNHEY, CDR2 SMNVEV (reference sequence). V trimming: 4 bases; J trimming: 4 bases; junction bases outside the gene matches: 6. CDR3 region: CASSSWAGVETQYF. CDR3 DNA: TGTGCCAGCAGTTCGTGGGCGGGAGTAGAGACCCAGTACTTC.

This clone qualifies as large. The chain links TRBV10-2 to TRBJ2-1; D gene ambiguous. From germline, CDR1 is WSHSY and CDR2 SAAADI. V was clipped by 3 bases and J by 8 bases, with 20 bases between them. The CDR3 runs 16 residues. In nucleotides, the CDR3 is TGCGCCAGCAGTGATCCAGCCCCCTGGGTTTCGGATGAGCAGTTCTTC. The encoded protein is CASSDPAPWVSDEQFF.

The table lists this clone with a count of one. The V call is TRBV5-8, the J call TRBJ1-5; the D is unclear. The V end lost 2 bases, the J end lost 1 base, and 10 bases lay between the germline ends. There are 15 residues in the CDR3. Germline CDR1 reads SGHTS; CDR2 reads YDEGEE. CDR3 residues: CASSFTVVSNQPQHF. The CDR3 bases are TGTGCCAGCAGCTTCACTGTTGTAAGCAATCAGCCCCAGCATTTT. Looking up the rest from reference TRBV5-8 and TRBJ1-5 gives the full variable domain: EAGVTQSPTHLIKTRGQQATLRCSPISGHTSVYWYQQALGLGLQFLLWYDEGEERNRGNFPPRFSGRQFPNYSSELNVNALELEDSALYLCASSFTVVSNQPQHFGDGTRLSIL.

The chain recombines TRBV19 with TRBJ2-7, with 12 bases that match TRBD1. The CDR3 totals 14 residues. Per the germline V gene, CDR1 is LNHDA and CDR2 is SQIVND (reference sequence). V lost 6 bases, J lost 2 bases, and 2 bases stayed unmatched. The CDR3 DNA sequence: TGTGCCAGTAGCGGGACAGGGGGCCCCTACGAGCAGTACTTC. This gives the protein CASSGTGGPYEQYF.

J is TRBJ2-1 and V is TRBV6-4; D is possibly TRBD2 (6 bases). Germline CDR1 reads MRHNA; CDR2 reads SNTAGT. V was clipped by 1 base and J by 5 bases, with 21 bases between them. The CDR3 is made up of 18 amino acids. CDR3 bases: TGTGCCAGCAGTGACTACCCCCCCCGGACTATTGCTAACAATGAGCAGTTCTTC. Its protein product is CASSDYPPRTIANNEQFF.

Only a few counts were recorded for this clone. CDR3 coding DNA: TGTGCCAGCACCCGGACAGGGGACTATGGCTACACCTTC. It translates to CASTRTGDYGYTF. This sequence joins TRBV6-5 and TRBJ1-2; TRBD1 agrees at 9 bases. The germline V gene has CDR1 MNHEY and CDR2 SVGAGI. V lost 7 bases to trimming and J lost 3 bases; unmatched junction nucleotides: 3. The CDR3 has 13 amino acids.

The table lists this clone with a count of one. This chain uses TRBV19 with TRBJ2-2; D is unclear. The CDR3 extends over 13 amino acids. Germline loops: CDR1 LNHDA, CDR2 SQIVND (reference sequence). V dropped 7 bases and J dropped 5 bases, with 11 bases sitting between them. CDR3 sequence: CASTFPGTGELFF. The DNA for the CDR3 is TGTGCCAGTACCTTTCCCGGGACCGGGGAGCTGTTTTTT.

The genes are TRBV11-2 and TRBJ1-4; the D gene is possibly TRBD1 (6 bases). This CDR3 contains 15 residues. V was clipped by 5 bases and J by 4 bases, with 14 bases between them. Germline V gene data show CDR1 as SGHAT and CDR2 as FQNNGV. The CDR3 loop reads CASSRAADSNEKLFF. CDR3 bases: TGTGCCAGCAGCCGGGCTGCGGACAGTAATGAAAAACTGTTTTTT. Full variable domain (outside the CDR3, taken from reference TRBV11-2 and TRBJ1-4): EAGVAQSPRYKIIEKRQSVAFWCNPISGHATLYWYQQILGQGPKLLIQFQNNGVVDDSQLPKDRFSAERLKGVDSTLKIQPAKLEDSAVYLCASSRAADSNEKLFFGSGTQLSVL.

The chain has TRBV19 and TRBJ2-2; no clear D. The CDR3 sequence is 17 residues long. Per the germline V gene, CDR1 is LNHDA and CDR2 is SQIVND (reference sequence). V lost 2 bases and J lost 3, with 16 bases in between. The chain's CDR3 is CASSIKAPSVHTGELFF. The CDR3 DNA sequence: TGTGCCAGTAGTATAAAGGCTCCTTCCGTTCACACCGGGGAGCTGTTTTTT.

The chain uses TRBV11-2 and TRBJ2-1; 9 bases are a match to TRBD1. With V trimmed by 4 bases and J by 8 bases, 9 bases remained unmatched. Germline V gene data show CDR1 as SGHAT and CDR2 as FQNNGV. The CDR3 length is 15 residues. CDR3 DNA sequence: TGTGCCAGCAGCTCGCGGACAGGGGTGGATTATGAGCAGTTCTTC. It is translated as CASSSRTGVDYEQFF.